This TCR beta chain was identified in a study of post-analysis software for immune sequencing data. Study as a whole: Relapsing-remitting, secondary progressive and progressive-relapsing multiple sclerosis were all included among the disease courses. Broader study findings: Significantly lower normalized Chao1 diversity was found in patients with multiple sclerosis relative to controls. Samples from a shared batch, those prepared together, strongly co-clustered by F measure. Included in a set of five TRBV segments more frequent in patients than controls were TRBV5-6, TRBV5-1 and TRBV20-1.

With respect to this clonotype: Its cognate antigen is unknown.

The ends lost 5 bases at V and 9 bases at J; junction bases unmatched: 16. This CDR3 spans 16 amino acids. Germline CDR1 reads MNHEY; CDR2 reads SVGEGT. TCR beta cDNA libraries had unique molecular identifiers. Researchers reported 400,000 to 600,000 cDNA molecules coming from around 1 to 10 million T cells. From the PCR reads, TCRdb called clonotypes with MiXCR, one entry per CDR3 protein. This repertoire shows about 460,000 distinct CDR3 sequences, less than 45% found once; its top ten account for 9.5% to 13%. The specimen sequenced was blood. V and J are TRBV6-2 or TRBV6-3 and TRBJ2-1, with 7 bases fitting TRBD2. The origin of this receptor is a girl under 18 with multiple sclerosis. Here the CDR3 reads CASSPPLAHYFGEQFF. DNA for the CDR3: TGTGCCAGCAGTCCGCCACTAGCGCATTACTTCGGTGAGCAGTTCTTC.